The 10 T cell receptor beta chains below all came from one sample that was sequenced in a study of T cells in Graves' hyperthyroidism and ophthalmopathy (dated by TCRdb to between 2019 and 2020). Library method: multiplex PCR. Sequencing was performed on an Illumina HiSeq 2000. TCR beta CDR3 regions were amplified from RNA transcripts. The first round of RT-PCR for the TCR CDR3 was performed with the HTBI primer set and the Qiagen OneStep RT-PCR kit. TCRdb ran its own pipeline on the public reads, namely fastp trimming at Q25 and MiXCR clone calling, and kept in-frame beta chains. Records with the same CDR3 protein are collapsed into one entry carrying the most frequent genes and DNA. This sample lists hundreds of thousands of distinct CDR3 sequences; about 45% were detected once. The leading ten clones occupy about 7.2% of the sample. The sequencing sample was made of peripheral blood or thyroid tissue (not recorded which). The receptors stem from an adult man with Graves' disease, either hyperthyroidism or ophthalmopathy (not recorded which).

The gene calls are TRBV6-5 and TRBJ1-5, with D tentatively TRBD1 (5 bases). Germline lookup yields CDR1 MNHEY and CDR2 SVGAGI. The CDR3 runs to 14 residues. V dropped 2 bases and J dropped 7 bases, with 12 bases sitting between them. CDR3: CASSYGAGKQPQHF. In DNA form, the CDR3 reads TGTGCCAGCAGTTACGGGGCAGGAAAACAGCCCCAGCATTTT.

The J gene is TRBJ1-5, the V gene TRBV2; D call uncertain. The CDR3 consists of 16 residues. Germline lookup yields CDR1 SNHLY and CDR2 FYNNEI. Between the trimmed V and J ends, which lost 5 bases and 2 bases, there was a span of 16 bases. The CDR3: CASSYERGFGNQPQHF. CDR3 in DNA: TGTGCCAGCAGTTACGAGCGCGGTTTCGGCAATCAGCCCCAGCATTTT.

Worth noting for this clonotype: A read error may explain this, as a much larger clone is one base away. The chain recombines TRBV20-1 with TRBJ1-2; no firm D call. The CDR3 contains 12 residues. Trimming removed 3 bases at V and 8 bases at J, with 13 bases between. Per the germline V gene, CDR1 is DFQATT and CDR2 is SNEGSKA (reference sequence). CDR3 in amino acids: CSASGAFYGYTF. The CDR3 DNA reads as TGCAGTGCTAGTGGTGCCTTCTACGGCTACACCTTC.

V gene TRBV19 combines with J gene TRBJ1-1, with 7 positions matching TRBD1. The germline CDR1 and CDR2 sequences are LNHDA and SQIVND (reference sequence). The CDR3 runs to 15 residues. With V trimmed by 3 bases and J by 0 bases, 4 bases remained unmatched. The CDR3 nucleotides are TGTGCCAGTAGTATTTGGACAGGATTGAACACTGAAGCTTTCTTT. This codes for CASSIWTGLNTEAFF.

This clonotype was observed a few times. DNA for the CDR3: TGTGCCAGCAGTTTCGACAGGGGAGGTTATGGCTACACCTTC. Translated: CASSFDRGGYGYTF. This chain links TRBV7-2 with TRBJ1-2; 8 bases line up with TRBD1. The germline gives CDR1 SGHTA, CDR2 FQGNSA. CDR3 length: 14 amino acids. V lost 6 bases to trimming and J lost 5 bases; unmatched junction nucleotides: 8.

CDR3 protein: CASSLSDAVNTEAFF. CDR3 bases: TGTGCCAGCAGCTTATCCGACGCAGTGAACACTGAAGCTTTCTTT. The chain combines TRBV7-2 with TRBJ1-1; D gene unclear. With 2 bases removed from V and 0 bases from J, the gap between germline ends came to 10 bases. The CDR3 is made up of 15 amino acids. The germline CDR1 and CDR2 sequences are SGHTA and FQGNSA.

This clonotype was picked up many times. The V and J genes are TRBV24-1 and TRBJ2-7, with D possibly called TRBD1 or TRBD2 (5 bases each). V lost 2 bases, J lost 5 bases, and 6 bases lay in between. The CDR3 is made up of 12 amino acids. CDR1 and CDR2 from the germline V gene are KGHDR and SFDVKD. The DNA for the CDR3 is TGTGCCACCAGTGATTCGGGACACGAGCAGTACTTC. Translated, it gives CATSDSGHEQYF.

There are many counts of this clonotype. The V and J genes are TRBV5-8 and TRBJ2-7; D unclear. The germline V gene encodes CDR1 SGHTS and CDR2 YDEGEE. Trimming stripped 0 bases from V and 5 bases from J, with 9 bases between. The CDR3 length is 13 residues. The CDR3 reads CASSLESVNEQYF. The CDR3 bases are TGTGCCAGCAGCTTGGAATCAGTAAACGAGCAGTACTTC.

V usage is TRBV11-2 and J usage is TRBJ1-2, with 7 bases lining up with TRBD1. The CDR3 has 15 amino acids. With V trimmed by 5 bases and J by 4 bases, 10 bases remained unmatched. CDR1 is SGHAT, CDR2 FQNNGV, per germline. The CDR3: CASSRRDSLLYGYTF. CDR3 nucleotides: TGTGCCAGCAGCAGAAGGGACAGTTTACTCTATGGCTACACCTTC.

The rearrangement joins TRBV7-6 to TRBJ2-7, with 13 bases identical to TRBD2. The germline V gene has CDR1 SGHVS and CDR2 FNYEAQ. The V and J ends lost 5 bases and 9 bases, in that order; junction bases with no gene match: 4. The CDR3 has 13 amino acids. This CDR3 reads CASSRTSGRPQYF. In DNA form, the CDR3 reads TGTGCCAGCAGCCGGACTAGCGGGAGACCGCAGTACTTC.